Below, 23 T cell receptor beta chains from the same sample are listed, as sequenced in a study of blood T cell repertoires in COVID-19. Data came from immunoSEQ multiplex PCR; TCRdb stores just in-frame clones and leaves some out. The sample has 110,000 or so clones, approximately 81% seen once. Input material: peripheral blood. These receptors were obtained from a man over 45 with acute or convalescent COVID-19.

This clone was counted only a few times. The chain links TRBV5-4 to TRBJ2-3; D might be TRBD1 (5 bases). Germline values: CDR1 SGHNT, CDR2 YYREEE (reference sequence). With 1 base removed from V and 1 base from J, the gap between germline ends came to 16 bases. The CDR3 contains 17 residues. The CDR3 DNA sequence: TGTGCCAGCAGCTTGTTAATCGCCCTGGGGCGCACAGATACGCAGTATTTT. It translates to CASSLLIALGRTDTQYF.

The chain carries TRBV6-5 and TRBJ1-2; 7 positions match TRBD1. Looked up from germline, CDR1 is MNHEY and CDR2 is SVGAGI. V trimming: 4 bases; J trimming: 0 bases; junction bases outside the gene matches: 8. The CDR3 has 16 amino acids. CDR3 nucleotides: TGTGCCAGCAGTTTGCAGGGGGGCAGGTCTAACTATGGCTACACCTTC. Protein product: CASSLQGGRSNYGYTF.

The chain links TRBV20-1 to TRBJ1-2, with unresolved D. The germline V gene has CDR1 DFQATT and CDR2 SNEGSKA (reference sequence). The CDR3 is 13 residues long. Trimming removed 3 bases at V and 2 bases at J, with 10 bases between. The CDR3 bases are TGCAGTGCTAGTCTGAGGCTCAACTATGGCTACACCTTC. Translating gives CSASLRLNYGYTF.

This clone showed up just once. This chain uses TRBV10-2 with TRBJ1-2; 7 nucleotides match TRBD1. Germline V gene sequence: CDR1 WSHSY, CDR2 SAAADI. V gave up 0 bases and J gave up 4 bases; unmatched junction bases: 2. The CDR3 length is 14 residues. CDR3 coding DNA: TGCGCCAGCAGTGAGTCAACAGGGGTCTATGGCTACACCTTC. Encoded protein: CASSESTGVYGYTF.

This chain connects TRBV28 to TRBJ1-5, with D possibly TRBD1 on 5 matching bases. Trimming shortened V by 6 bases and J by 9 bases, and 21 bases separated the two germline ends. This CDR3 is 15 amino acids long. CDR1 and CDR2 (germline): MDHEN, SYDVKM. The CDR3 sequence: CASSLPLTAGGPQHF. CDR3 DNA sequence: TGTGCCAGCAGCCTCCCTTTGACAGCGGGTGGGCCCCAGCATTTT.

The chain links TRBV4-1 to TRBJ1-1; weak D call: TRBD1 (5 bases). V lost 1 base to trimming and J lost 1 base, with 16 bases between them. This CDR3 contains 17 residues. Looked up from germline, CDR1 is MGHRA and CDR2 is YSYEKL. CDR3 residues: CASSQVFRGLRNTEAFF. Written as DNA, the CDR3 is TGCGCCAGCAGCCAAGTATTTAGGGGACTTAGGAACACTGAAGCTTTCTTT.

The chain has TRBV10-3 and TRBJ1-1; 9 bases agree with TRBD1. Per the germline V gene, CDR1 is ENHRY and CDR2 is SYGVKD. The CDR3 runs 15 residues. J lost 4 bases, V lost 6 bases, and 9 bases had no gene match. The CDR3 spells CAIRPWTGDVTEAFF. The CDR3 DNA is TGTGCCATCAGGCCCTGGACAGGGGATGTCACTGAAGCTTTCTTT.

This clone appeared a single time. The CDR3 DNA reads TGTGCCAGCAGTTACGGGGAGAGAGGGTATTCACCCCTCCACTTT. This encodes CASSYGERGYSPLHF. The genes are TRBV6-6 and TRBJ1-6; D gene ambiguous. The CDR3 sequence is 15 residues long. The V gene's germline CDR1 is MNHNY and CDR2 SVGAGI (reference sequence). V was pared by 2 bases and J by 8 bases, with 13 bases between.

In this sample, this clone turned up a few times. This chain joins TRBV28 and TRBJ1-3, with D uncertain. Germline V CDR1 and CDR2: MDHEN, SYDVKM. Trimming removed 10 bases at V and 0 bases at J, with 13 bases between. This CDR3 region has 14 residues. DNA for the CDR3: TGTGCCATATGTGAGGAGTTCTCTGGAAACACCATATATTTT. Translation gives CAICEEFSGNTIYF.

The chain links TRBV7-8 to TRBJ1-1, with D possibly being TRBD1 (5 bases). Looked up from germline, CDR1 is SGHVS and CDR2 is FQNEAQ. The CDR3 contains 13 residues. V was cut by 4 bases and J by 1 base, with 7 bases left in between. CDR3 residues: CASSSQGNTEAFF. The CDR3 DNA reads as TGTGCCAGCAGCTCCCAGGGGAACACTGAAGCTTTCTTT. The entire variable domain, with the rest obtained from reference TRBV7-8 and TRBJ1-1, is as follows: GAGVSQSPRYKVAKRGQDVALRCDPISGHVSLFWYQQALGQGPEFLTYFQNEAQLDKSGLPSDRFFAERPEGSVSTLKIQRTQQEDSAVYLCASSSQGNTEAFFGQGTRLTVV.

V is TRBV5-4 and J is TRBJ1-1; 8 bases are a match to TRBD1. From germline, CDR1 is SGHNT and CDR2 YYREEE (reference sequence). CDR3 length: 15 amino acids. Trimming took 4 bases from V and 2 from J; bases not matched to a gene: 7. In DNA, the CDR3 is TGTGCCAGCAGCGCGTTCAGGGGGCACAACACTGAAGCTTTCTTT. It yields the protein CASSAFRGHNTEAFF. Variable domain in full (rest from reference TRBV5-4 and TRBJ1-1): ETGVTQSPTHLIKTRGQQVTLRCSSQSGHNTVSWYQQALGQGPQFIFQYYREEENGRGNFPPRFSGLQFPNYSSELNVNALELDDSALYLCASSAFRGHNTEAFFGQGTRLTVV.

The chain's CDR3 is CASSLGSGVSGGYTF. The CDR3 nucleotides read TGCGCCAGCAGCTTGGGGTCGGGGGTCAGTGGTGGCTACACCTTC. The chain joins TRBV5-1 to TRBJ1-2; D might be TRBD1 (5 bases). CDR3 length equals 15 residues. The germline V and J ends were trimmed by 0 bases and 7 bases, with 16 bases remaining between them. The germline V gene encodes CDR1 SGHRS and CDR2 YFSETQ.

The genes are TRBV12-3 or TRBV12-4 and TRBJ1-2, with 8 positions matching TRBD1. Trimming cost V 2 bases and J 4 bases; bases outside gene matches: 0. CDR3 size: 13 residues. The CDR3 is CASSLQGAYGYTF. In nucleotides, the CDR3 is TGTGCCAGCAGTTTACAGGGGGCCTATGGCTACACCTTC.

This clone was seen a few times. V usage is TRBV11-2 and J usage is TRBJ2-7; TRBD2 is a possible D gene (6 bases). This CDR3 region has 14 residues. Germline CDR1 is SGHAT and CDR2 is FQNNGV. The V end lost 7 bases, the J end lost 6 bases, and 19 bases lay between the germline ends. The CDR3 sequence is CASTLGGREGEQYF. CDR3 nucleotide sequence: TGTGCCAGCACCCTGGGAGGCCGCGAGGGCGAGCAGTACTTC.

The chain has TRBV6-2 or TRBV6-3 and TRBJ1-5; maybe TRBD1 (6 bases). The length of the CDR3 is 15 residues. Germline lookup yields CDR1 MNHEY and CDR2 SVGEGT. V dropped 2 bases and J dropped 4 bases, with 12 bases sitting between them. The CDR3 DNA is TGTGCCAGCAGTTACAGATCAGGGGTGAATCAGCCCCAGCATTTT. Protein product: CASSYRSGVNQPQHF.

The sample holds one count of this clone. V and J are TRBV11-2 and TRBJ2-7; the match to TRBD2 covers 7 bases. The CDR3 extends over 14 amino acids. With 1 base clipped from V and 3 bases from J, the junction kept 3 bases outside the gene matches. In germline, CDR1 is SGHAT, CDR2 FQNNGV. The CDR3 sequence: CASSLGSGGYEQYF. CDR3 DNA sequence: TGTGCCAGCAGCTTAGGGTCGGGGGGCTACGAGCAGTACTTC.

This clone was recorded a few times. Other DNA sequences from this sample encode an identical CDR3 as well. The rearrangement uses TRBV12-3 or TRBV12-4 and TRBJ1-2; no clear D gene. CDR3 length: 11 residues. Deletions cut 5 bases from V and 7 bases from J, with 8 bases between. The CDR3 coding sequence is TGTGCCAGCAGTCCAGGAGGTGGCTACACCTTC. The encoded protein is CASSPGGGYTF.

V and J are TRBV5-6 and TRBJ1-5; 8 bases align to TRBD1. There are 15 residues in the CDR3. V gave up 2 bases and J gave up 4 bases; unmatched junction bases: 5. Germline lookup yields CDR1 SGHDT and CDR2 YYEEEE. Here the CDR3 reads CASSFWQGANQPQHF. CDR3 bases: TGTGCCAGCAGCTTTTGGCAGGGGGCTAATCAGCCCCAGCATTTT.

J is TRBJ2-2 and V is TRBV7-9; 9 positions agree with TRBD1. The CDR3 contains 18 residues. Germline V gives CDR1 SEHNR, CDR2 FQNEAQ (reference sequence). The trim removed 5 bases at V and 0 bases at J, leaving 10 bases unmatched. In DNA, the CDR3 is TGTGCCAGCAGCCCTAGTGGGGGACAGGGAACGAACACCGGGGAGCTGTTTTTT. This encodes CASSPSGGQGTNTGELFF. Full variable domain (rest looked up from reference TRBV7-9 and TRBJ2-2): DTGVSQNPRHKITKRGQNVTFRCDPISEHNRLYWYRQTLGQGPEFLTYFQNEAQLEKSRLLSDRFSAERPKGSFSTLEIQRTEQGDSAMYLCASSPSGGQGTNTGELFFGEGSRLTVL.

V and J are TRBV19 and TRBJ2-7; 9 nucleotides align to TRBD1. J gave up 4 bases and V 4 bases, and 5 bases lay outside the gene matches. Germline assignment: CDR1 LNHDA and CDR2 SQIVND (reference sequence). There are 14 residues in the CDR3. The CDR3 coding sequence is TGTGCCAGTAGTAGATCCGGGACAGGGTACGAGCAGTACTTC. It specifies CASSRSGTGYEQYF.

This clone was detected a few times. J is TRBJ1-3 and V is TRBV5-1; D may be TRBD1 (6 bases). V lost 0 bases and J lost 2, with 6 bases in between. Germline CDR1 is SGHRS and CDR2 is YFSETQ. The CDR3 has 14 amino acids. CDR3 protein: CASSLGQAGNTIYF. The CDR3 coding sequence is TGCGCCAGCAGCTTGGGACAGGCTGGAAACACCATATATTTT.

The chain employs TRBV15 and TRBJ2-7; a weak D match, TRBD2 (5 bases). Trimming left V 3 bases short and J 5 bases short, with 17 bases between. The CDR3 is made up of 15 amino acids. Germline V gene sequence: CDR1 LNHNV, CDR2 YYDKDF (reference sequence). CDR3 amino acids: CATSRAGGGENEQYF. DNA of the CDR3: TGTGCCACCAGCAGGGCGGGTGGCGGTGAAAACGAGCAGTACTTC.

The chain joins TRBV24-1 to TRBJ2-2, with D tentatively TRBD1 (6 bases). Trimming removed 1 base at V and 7 bases at J, with 12 bases between. Germline V gene lookup returns CDR1 KGHDR and CDR2 SFDVKD. This CDR3 has 15 residues. This CDR3 reads CATSDFFRDNGELFF. CDR3 in DNA: TGTGCCACCAGTGATTTTTTTAGGGACAACGGGGAGCTGTTTTTT.